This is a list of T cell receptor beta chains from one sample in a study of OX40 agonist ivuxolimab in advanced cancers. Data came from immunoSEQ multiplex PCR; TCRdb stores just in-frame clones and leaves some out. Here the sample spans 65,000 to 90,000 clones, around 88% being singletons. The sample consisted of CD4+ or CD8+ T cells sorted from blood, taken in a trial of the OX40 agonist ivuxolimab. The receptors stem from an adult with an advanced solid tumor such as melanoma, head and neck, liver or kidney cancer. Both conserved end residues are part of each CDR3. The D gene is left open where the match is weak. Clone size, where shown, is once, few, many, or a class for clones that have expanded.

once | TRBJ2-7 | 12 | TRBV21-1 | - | CASSNGSYEQYF | TGTGCCAGCAGCAATGGATCCTACGAGCAGTACTTC
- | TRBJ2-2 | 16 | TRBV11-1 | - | CASSLGKRGMDGELFF | TGTGCCAGCAGCTTGGGGAAACGGGGGATGGACGGGGAGCTGTTTTTT
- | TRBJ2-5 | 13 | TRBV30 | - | CAWNRNPDETQYF | TGTGCCTGGAATCGAAACCCCGATGAGACCCAGTACTTC
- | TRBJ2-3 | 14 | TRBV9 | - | CASSVWQGPDTQYF | TGTGCCAGCAGCGTTTGGCAGGGCCCAGATACGCAGTATTTT
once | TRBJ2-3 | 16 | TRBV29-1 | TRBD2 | CSVDPWVAGGTDTQYF | TGCAGCGTTGACCCCTGGGTAGCGGGAGGGACAGATACGCAGTATTTT
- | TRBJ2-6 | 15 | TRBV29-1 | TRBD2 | CSVELAVSGANVLTF | TGCAGCGTTGAACTAGCGGTCTCTGGGGCCAACGTCCTGACTTTC
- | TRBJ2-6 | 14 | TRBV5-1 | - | CASSPLSGANVLTF | TGCGCCAGCAGCCCCCTCTCTGGGGCCAACGTCCTGACTTTC
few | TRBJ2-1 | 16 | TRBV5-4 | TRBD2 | CASSSIAGGLYNEQFF | TGTGCCAGCAGCTCAATAGCGGGAGGCCTCTACAATGAGCAGTTCTTC
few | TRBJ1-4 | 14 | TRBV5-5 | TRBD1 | CASSTRDREGEKFF | TGTGCCAGCAGCACCCGGGACAGGGAAGGGGAGAAGTTTTTT
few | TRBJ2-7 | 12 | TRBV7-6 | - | CASSLGGSEQYF | TGTGCCAGCAGTTTGGGTGGGAGCGAGCAGTACTTC
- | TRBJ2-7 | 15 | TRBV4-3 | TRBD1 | CASSQALRGPNEQYF | TGCGCCAGCAGCCAAGCCCTTAGGGGGCCCAACGAGCAGTACTTC
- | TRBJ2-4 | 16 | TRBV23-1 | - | CASSQPSRHYKNIQYF | TGCGCCAGCAGTCAACCCTCCAGACATTACAAAAACATTCAGTACTTC
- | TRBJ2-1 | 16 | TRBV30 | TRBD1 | CAWMDRDRNRFHEQFF | TGTGCCTGGATGGACCGGGACAGGAACCGATTCCATGAGCAGTTCTTC
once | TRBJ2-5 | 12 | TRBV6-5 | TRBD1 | CATMDRQETQYF | TGTGCCACTATGGACAGGCAAGAGACCCAGTACTTC
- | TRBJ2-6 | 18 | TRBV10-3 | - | CAISHTYCIQSRANVLTF | TGTGCCATCAGTCACACGTACTGTATACAAAGTCGGGCCAACGTCCTGACTTTC
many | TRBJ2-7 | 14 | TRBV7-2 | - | CASSLEGFSYEQYF | TGTGCCAGCAGCTTAGAGGGATTTTCCTACGAGCAGTACTTC
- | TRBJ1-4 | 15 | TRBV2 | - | CASNPRSATNEKLFF | TGTGCCAGCAATCCCCGTTCGGCAACTAATGAAAAACTGTTTTTT
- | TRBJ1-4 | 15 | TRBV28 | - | CASSLRGRTNEKLFF | TGTGCCAGCAGTTTAAGGGGGAGGACTAATGAAAAACTGTTTTTT
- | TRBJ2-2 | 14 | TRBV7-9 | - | CAGHRVSNTGELFF | TGTGCCGGGCACAGGGTCTCAAACACCGGGGAGCTGTTTTTT
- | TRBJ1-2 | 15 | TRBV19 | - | CASMHRDTGIYGYTF | TGTGCCAGTATGCACCGGGACACCGGAATTTATGGCTACACCTTC
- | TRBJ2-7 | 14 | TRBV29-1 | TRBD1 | CAIGYGQGAHEQYF | TGCGCTATCGGTTATGGACAGGGGGCACACGAGCAGTACTTC
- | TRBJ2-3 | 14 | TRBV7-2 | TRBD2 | CASSLGLAGDTQYF | TGTGCCAGCAGCCTCGGACTAGCCGGGGATACGCAGTATTTT
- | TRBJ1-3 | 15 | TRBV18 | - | CASSPQGTSGNTIYF | TGTGCCAGCTCCCCTCAGGGAACTTCTGGAAACACCATATATTTT
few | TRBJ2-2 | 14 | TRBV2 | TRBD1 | CARAAQGESGELFF | TGTGCCAGAGCAGCCCAGGGGGAGTCCGGGGAGCTGTTTTTT
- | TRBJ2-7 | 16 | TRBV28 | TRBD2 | CASSLWLAGAGYEQYF | TGTGCCAGCAGTTTATGGCTAGCGGGAGCCGGGTACGAGCAGTACTTC
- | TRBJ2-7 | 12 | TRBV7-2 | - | CASRSDSYEQYF | TGTGCCAGCAGATCAGACAGCTACGAGCAGTACTTC
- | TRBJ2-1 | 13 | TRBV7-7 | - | CASSLTGDSEQFF | TGTGCTAGCAGCTTAACCGGCGACAGCGAGCAGTTCTTC
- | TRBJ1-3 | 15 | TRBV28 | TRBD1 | CASLKGAKSGNTIYF | TGTGCCAGCCTCAAGGGGGCTAAGTCTGGAAACACCATATATTTT
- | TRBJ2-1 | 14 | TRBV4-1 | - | CASSQGAAEGRSFF | TGCGCCAGCAGCCAAGGAGCCGCTGAGGGGCGATCGTTCTTC
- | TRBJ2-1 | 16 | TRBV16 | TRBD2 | CASSQLAGFSYNEQFF | TGTGCCAGCAGCCAGTTAGCGGGGTTTTCCTACAATGAGCAGTTCTTC
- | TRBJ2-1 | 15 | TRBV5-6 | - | CASRNDFSSYNEQFF | TGTGCCAGCAGAAACGACTTCTCCTCCTACAATGAGCAGTTCTTC
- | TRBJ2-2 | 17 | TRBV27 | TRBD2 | CASSLRGLAGVTGELFF | TGTGCCAGCAGTTTAAGGGGACTAGCGGGAGTTACCGGGGAGCTGTTTTTT
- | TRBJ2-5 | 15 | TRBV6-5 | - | CASSYSISYQETQYF | TGTGCCAGCAGTTACTCGATCTCCTATCAAGAGACCCAGTACTTC
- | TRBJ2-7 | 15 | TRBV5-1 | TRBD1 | CASSLQRQGTYEQYF | TGCGCCAGCAGCTTGCAACGACAGGGAACCTACGAGCAGTACTTC
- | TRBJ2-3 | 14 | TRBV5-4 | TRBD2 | CASRVKLAGVTQYF | TGTGCCAGCAGAGTGAAACTAGCGGGAGTTACGCAGTATTTT
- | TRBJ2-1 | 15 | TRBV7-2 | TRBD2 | CASSPRAGGRGEQFF | TGTGCCAGCAGCCCCCGGGCGGGAGGGCGGGGTGAGCAGTTCTTC
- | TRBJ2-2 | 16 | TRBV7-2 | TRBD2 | CASSLLAGQYTGELFF | TGTGCCAGCAGCCTACTAGCGGGACAATACACCGGGGAGCTGTTTTTT
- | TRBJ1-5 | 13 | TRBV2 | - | CASSGGSNQPQHF | TGTGCCAGCAGTGGAGGGAGCAATCAGCCCCAGCATTTT
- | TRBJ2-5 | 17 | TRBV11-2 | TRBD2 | CASSRKGLSSGEETQYF | TGTGCCAGCAGCCGTAAAGGGTTAAGTAGCGGGGAGGAGACCCAGTACTTC
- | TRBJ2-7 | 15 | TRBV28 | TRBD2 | CASSLVGSGSYEQYF | TGTGCCAGCAGTTTAGTAGGTAGCGGGAGTTACGAGCAGTACTTC
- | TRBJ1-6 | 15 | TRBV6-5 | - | CASSYGEGSGSPLHF | TGTGCCAGCAGTTATGGGGAGGGCTCGGGTTCACCCCTCCACTTT
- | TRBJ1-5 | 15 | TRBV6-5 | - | CASRSRQTSNQPQHF | TGTGCCAGCAGATCCCGACAGACTAGCAATCAGCCCCAGCATTTT
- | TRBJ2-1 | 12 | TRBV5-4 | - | CASSLIANEQFF | TGTGCCAGCAGCTTGATTGCGAATGAGCAGTTCTTC
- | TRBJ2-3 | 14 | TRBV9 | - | CASSDVLRADTQYF | TGTGCCAGCAGCGACGTCCTACGGGCAGATACGCAGTATTTT
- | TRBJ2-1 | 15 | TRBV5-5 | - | CASSLGQGVYNEQFF | TGTGCCAGCAGCTTGGGCCAGGGAGTCTACAATGAGCAGTTCTTC
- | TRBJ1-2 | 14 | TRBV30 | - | CAWRAIDGIWSYTF | TGTGCCTGGAGAGCAATAGACGGGATTTGGAGCTACACCTTC